One sample yielded the 6 T cell receptor beta chains listed below, sequenced in a study of blood T cell repertoires in COVID-19. Here immunoSEQ multiplex PCR was the method, and the copy in TCRdb shows in-frame clones only, minus some. The data hold 200,000 to 300,000 clones, with 75% to 85% observed a single time. The sequenced material came from peripheral blood. These receptors were obtained from a woman aged 60 to 75 with active or convalescent COVID-19.

This clone was detected a few times. V is TRBV6-5 and J is TRBJ2-7; possibly TRBD1 for D (5 bases). Looked up from germline, CDR1 is MNHEY and CDR2 is SVGAGI. This CDR3 region has 14 residues. V lost 0 bases, J lost 3 bases, and 9 bases lay in between. The CDR3 region has the DNA TGTGCCAGCAGTTACTCCGGACAAGTCTACGAGCAGTACTTC. It translates to CASSYSGQVYEQYF.

Only one count was recorded for this clone. The rearrangement joins TRBV12-2 to TRBJ2-1; no check of the table's D call, TRBD1, against the DNA was made. TRBV12-2 is a pseudogene segment. CDR3 size: 15 residues. CDR3 bases: TGTGCAAGTCGCTTAACAGTGCAGGGCGGCAATGAGCAGTTCTTC. Its translation: CASRLTVQGGNEQFF.

The chain couples TRBV5-1 to TRBJ1-1, with TRBD1 as a possible D gene (5 bases). This CDR3 spans 14 amino acids. V was shortened by 4 bases and J by 1 base, with 11 bases between the two germline ends. Germline assignment: CDR1 SGHRS and CDR2 YFSETQ. The CDR3 sequence is CASSKGASNTEAFF. CDR3 sequence (DNA): TGCGCCAGCAGCAAAGGGGCATCGAACACTGAAGCTTTCTTT.

The chain carries TRBV6-2 or TRBV6-3 and TRBJ2-3; 14 bases agree with TRBD2. This CDR3 contains 17 residues. Germline lookup yields CDR1 MNHEY and CDR2 SVGEGT. The junction had 7 bases not matched to a gene; V was cut back by 5 bases and J by 3 bases. The CDR3, as DNA: TGTGCCAGCAGTCCCGGGACTAGCGGGGGTTGGACAGATACGCAGTATTTT. Protein product: CASSPGTSGGWTDTQYF.

The CDR3 sequence is CASSQYTGTGPRSGNTIYF. The CDR3 region has the DNA TGCGCCAGCAGCCAATATACCGGGACAGGTCCTCGCTCTGGAAACACCATATATTTT. The V call is TRBV4-1, the J call TRBJ1-3; 8 bases are a match to TRBD1. Unmatched junction bases numbered 12, after V lost 2 bases and J lost 0 bases. Per the germline V gene, CDR1 is MGHRA and CDR2 is YSYEKL. The CDR3 extends over 19 amino acids.

The chain combines TRBV9 with TRBJ2-5; D unresolved. CDR3 length equals 17 residues. CDR1 and CDR2 (germline): SGDLS, YYNGEE. Trimming took 0 bases from V and 4 from J, leaving 19 bases between them. CDR3 region: CASSVGVGHLNGETQYF. In DNA, the CDR3 is TGTGCCAGCAGCGTAGGGGTGGGCCATCTCAACGGAGAGACCCAGTACTTC.